These T cell receptor beta chains were read from a single sample in a study of blood T cell repertoires in COVID-19. This table comes from immunoSEQ multiplex PCR, and its TCRdb copy is limited to in-frame clones, with some not included. The sample yields 100,000 to 150,000 clones, approximately 85% seen once. Sequencing used peripheral blood. Source of these receptors: an elderly woman with COVID-19, enrolled during active disease. The CDR3 runs from the conserved cysteine through the conserved F or W.

V gene,J gene,CDR3 protein
TRBV28,TRBJ2-4,CASRGLAAGGKNIQYF
TRBV2,TRBJ2-5,CAREGPEGLGETQYF
TRBV9,TRBJ2-3,CASSVGFGSDRVTDTQYF
TRBV25-1,TRBJ2-7,CASSETLNRGAVQYF
TRBV10-1,TRBJ2-3,CASRRRGGEADTQYF
TRBV28,TRBJ1-1,CASSAPGGQNTEAFF
TRBV7-8,TRBJ1-1,CASSSDRPGTEAFF
TRBV6-5,TRBJ1-2,CASSYSGQAVNYGYTF
TRBV19,TRBJ2-2,CASSIRREDTGELFF
TRBV16,TRBJ1-3,CASSHGARRGGNTIYF
TRBV29-1,TRBJ1-5,CSVGEGTNQPQHF
TRBV18,TRBJ1-2,CASSPTDRRDGYTF
TRBV4-3,TRBJ2-1,CASSQGLPDEFF
TRBV7-9,TRBJ1-1,CASSFGTGVNTEAFF
TRBV19,TRBJ1-1,CATQGARTEAFF
TRBV7-2,TRBJ1-1,CASSGGDRGLTEAFF
TRBV7-9,TRBJ2-5,CASSLPQGQETQYF
TRBV5-8,TRBJ2-2,CASSGGQTGELFF
TRBV14,TRBJ1-4,CASSQDWGGTHEKLFF
TRBV2,TRBJ2-1,CASSRNRGGDNEQFF
TRBV7-7,TRBJ2-3,CASTSEKRGNASTQYF
TRBV7-7,TRBJ2-3,CASSEGQGGTDTQYF
TRBV7-9,TRBJ2-4,CASGGGSFDIQYF
TRBV7-9,TRBJ2-2,CASSFYGSANTGELFF
TRBV7-8,TRBJ1-6,CASSPSGTALPSPLHF
TRBV7-2,TRBJ1-6,CASSIEGGWNSPLHF
TRBV3-1/TRBV3-2,TRBJ2-1,CASSQDLAGVREQFF